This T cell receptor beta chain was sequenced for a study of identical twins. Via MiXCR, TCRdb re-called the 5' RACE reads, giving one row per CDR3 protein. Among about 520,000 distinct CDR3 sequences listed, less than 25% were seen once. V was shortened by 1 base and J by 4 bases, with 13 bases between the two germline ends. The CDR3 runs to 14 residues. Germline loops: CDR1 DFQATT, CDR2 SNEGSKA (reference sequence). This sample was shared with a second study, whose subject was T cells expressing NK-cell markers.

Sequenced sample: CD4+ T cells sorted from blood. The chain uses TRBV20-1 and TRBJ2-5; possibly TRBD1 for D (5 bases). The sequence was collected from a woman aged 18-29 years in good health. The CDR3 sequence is CSARVTGGVETQYF. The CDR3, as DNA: TGCAGTGCTAGAGTTACAGGCGGCGTAGAGACCCAGTACTTC.